One sample yielded the 10 T cell receptor beta chains listed below, sequenced in a study of CD8+CD57+ T cells in acquired aplastic anemia. Investigators profiled TCR beta VDJ and CDR3 from genomic DNA template. Each CDR3 protein is one row after TCRdb ran MiXCR on the reads. This repertoire shows tens of thousands of distinct CDR3 sequences, roughly half found once; its top ten account for around 63%. The source material was sorted CD4+, CD8+, or CD8+CD57+ T cells (not recorded which) from PBMCs. All receptors derive from a human donor in good health, serving as a control.

This clonotype was counted at least ten times. V is TRBV2 and J is TRBJ2-3; no firm D call. V lost 0 bases and J lost 2, with 9 bases in between. The length of the CDR3 is 15 residues. Germline V gene lookup returns CDR1 SNHLY and CDR2 FYNNEI. CDR3: CASSEALTPTDTQYF. As DNA, the CDR3 is TGTGCCAGCAGTGAAGCACTCACCCCCACAGATACGCAGTATTTT.

The chain employs TRBV19 and TRBJ1-6; possible D gene TRBD1, 6 bases. The CDR3 totals 14 residues. The ends were cut back, 9 bases at V and 3 bases at J, with 12 bases in the middle. CDR1 is LNHDA, CDR2 SQIVND, per germline (reference sequence). CDR3 in amino acids: CASLPGHYNSPLHF. CDR3 coding DNA: TGTGCCAGCCTACCGGGACACTATAATTCACCCCTCCACTTT.

The chain joins TRBV29-1 to TRBJ1-2; tentative D call: TRBD1 (5 bases). The V gene's germline CDR1 is SQVTM and CDR2 ANQGSEA. The CDR3 sequence is 15 residues long. The ends were cut back, 8 bases at V and 6 bases at J, with 25 bases in the middle. Here the CDR3 DNA reads TGCAGCCGCCTGCAAGCCACCGACGGGGGAGATGGCTACACCTTC. Translating it yields CSRLQATDGGDGYTF.

The chain carries TRBV24-1 and TRBJ1-2; 9 nucleotides match TRBD1. The junction had 8 bases not matched to a gene; V was cut back by 3 bases and J by 4 bases. The CDR3 is 16 amino acids. Germline V CDR1 and CDR2: KGHDR, SFDVKD. The CDR3 sequence is CATSDAKDRGSYGYTF. In nucleotides, the CDR3 is TGTGCCACCAGTGATGCCAAGGACAGGGGATCCTATGGCTACACCTTC.

This clonotype has only a few counts. The rearrangement links TRBV6-1 to TRBJ1-3, with D unresolved. From germline, CDR1 is MNHNS and CDR2 SASEGT. CDR3 length: 15 amino acids. Between the trimmed V and J ends, which lost 5 bases and 0 bases, there was a span of 11 bases. The CDR3 reads CASSPRRTSGNTIYF. CDR3 bases: TGTGCCAGCAGTCCCCGACGAACCTCTGGAAACACCATATATTTT.

In this sample, this clonotype turned up many times. The CDR3 protein is CASSGLAGVAAEQYF. In nucleotides, the CDR3 is TGTGCCAGCAGTGGTCTAGCGGGAGTGGCAGCCGAGCAGTACTTC. J is TRBJ2-7 and V is TRBV2, with 10 bases identical to TRBD2. CDR1 is SNHLY and CDR2 is FYNNEI in the germline V gene. The CDR3 length is 15 residues. The J segment lost 6 bases and the V segment lost 4 bases, leaving 9 bases of the junction unmatched.

The table lists this clonotype with many counts. V is TRBV7-6 and J is TRBJ2-3; TRBD1 matches at 7 bases. CDR1 and CDR2 from the germline V gene are SGHVS and FNYEAQ. The CDR3 runs to 15 residues. V shed 5 bases, J shed 4 bases, and the junction held 9 bases outside the gene matches. This CDR3 reads CASSPWTGSSDTQYF. CDR3 bases: TGTGCCAGCAGCCCTTGGACAGGATCCTCAGATACGCAGTATTTT. The complete variable domain, with remaining parts taken from reference TRBV7-6 and TRBJ2-3, reads GAGVSQSPRYKVTKRGQDVALRCDPISGHVSLYWYRQALGQGPEFLTYFNYEAQQDKSGLPNDRFSAERPEGSISTLTIQRTEQRDSAMYRCASSPWTGSSDTQYFGPGTRLTVL.

The J gene is TRBJ2-5, the V gene TRBV24-1; TRBD1 is a possible D gene (5 bases). The V and J ends lost 3 bases and 5 bases respectively, with 12 bases between them. The CDR3 totals 14 residues. Germline-derived CDR1 and CDR2 are KGHDR and SFDVKD. Here the CDR3 DNA reads TGTGCCACCAGTGATACCAGGGTTCGTGAGACCCAGTACTTC. Protein: CATSDTRVRETQYF.

This chain links TRBV11-1 with TRBJ1-6; tentatively, D is TRBD1 (6 bases). Between the trimmed V and J ends, which lost 4 bases and 7 bases, there was a span of 29 bases. The CDR3 spans 20 residues. CDR1 and CDR2 from the germline V gene are SGHAT and FQDESV (reference sequence). The CDR3 bases are TGTGCCAGCAGCTACGGGTGGGGGGCGTCTAATTCAGGCCCCAATTCACCCCTCCACTTT. It codes for CASSYGWGASNSGPNSPLHF.

The chain is built from TRBV5-1 and TRBJ2-1, with 9 bases aligning to TRBD1. The CDR3 has 16 amino acids. V lost 4 bases, J lost 7 bases, and 12 bases stayed unmatched. Germline CDR1 is SGHRS and CDR2 is YFSETQ. The CDR3 nucleotides are TGCGCCAGCAGCCAGCCCGACAGGGGGAATATGAATGAGCAGTTCTTC. Translation gives CASSQPDRGNMNEQFF.